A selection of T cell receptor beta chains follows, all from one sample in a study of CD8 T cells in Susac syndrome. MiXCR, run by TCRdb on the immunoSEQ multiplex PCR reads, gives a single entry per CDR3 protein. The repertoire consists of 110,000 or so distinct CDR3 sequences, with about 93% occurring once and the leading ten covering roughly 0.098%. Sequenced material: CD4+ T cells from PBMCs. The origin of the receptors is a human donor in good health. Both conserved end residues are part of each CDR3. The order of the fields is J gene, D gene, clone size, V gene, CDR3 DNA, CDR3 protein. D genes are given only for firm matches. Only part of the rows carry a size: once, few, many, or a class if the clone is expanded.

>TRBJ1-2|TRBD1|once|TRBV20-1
TGCAGTGCCCGAGGAGGGACAGCTAACTATGGCTACACCTTC
CSARGGTANYGYTF
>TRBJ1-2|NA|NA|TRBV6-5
TGTGCCAGCAGGAGTGACCACTATGGCTACACCTTC
CASRSDHYGYTF
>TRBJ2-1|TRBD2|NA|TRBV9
TGTGCCAGCAGCTATGGGACTAGCGGGAGTTCCTACAATGAGCAGTTCTTC
CASSYGTSGSSYNEQFF
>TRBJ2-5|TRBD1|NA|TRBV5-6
TGTGCCAGCAGACAGACAGGGGATGAGACCCAGTACTTC
CASRQTGDETQYF
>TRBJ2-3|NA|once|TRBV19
TGTGCCAGTAGTACCGGACAGACCCGGAGCACAGATACGCAGTATTTT
CASSTGQTRSTDTQYF
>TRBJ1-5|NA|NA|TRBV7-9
TGTGCCAGCAGCTTAGACTACAAGCCCCAGCATTTT
CASSLDYKPQHF
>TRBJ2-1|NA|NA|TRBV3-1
TGTGCCAGCAGCCCCCCCGGGACGGGCAATGAGCAGTTCTTC
CASSPPGTGNEQFF
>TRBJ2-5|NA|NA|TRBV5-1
TGCGCCAGCAGCCAAACCGGGATCAAGGAGACCCAGTACTTC
CASSQTGIKETQYF
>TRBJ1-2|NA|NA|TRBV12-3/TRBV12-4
TGTGCCAGCAGTCCCCAGGCCCCCGCAGTCTATGGCTACACCTTC
CASSPQAPAVYGYTF
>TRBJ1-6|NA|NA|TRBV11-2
TGTGCCAGCAGCCAGACAGTGGACAATTCACCCCTCCACTTT
CASSQTVDNSPLHF
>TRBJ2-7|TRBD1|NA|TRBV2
TGTGCCAGCAGTCCGCGGGACAGGGCCTCCTACGAGCAGTACTTC
CASSPRDRASYEQYF
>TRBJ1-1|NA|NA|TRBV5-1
TGCGCCAGCAGCTTGGCGGACTTCATGAACACTGAAGCTTTCTTT
CASSLADFMNTEAFF
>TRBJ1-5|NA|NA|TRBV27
TGTGCCAGCAGTTTATCCGGCCAACGTAGCAATCAGCCCCAGCATTTT
CASSLSGQRSNQPQHF
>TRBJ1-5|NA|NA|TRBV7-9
TGTGCCAGCAGTCCCCTTGGTAGCAATCAGCCCCAGCATTTT
CASSPLGSNQPQHF
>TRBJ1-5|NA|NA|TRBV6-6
TGTGCCAGCAGTTACTCGCAGATGGAGAGGCCCCAGCATTTT
CASSYSQMERPQHF
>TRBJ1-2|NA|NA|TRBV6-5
TGTGCCAGCGCCGCGGGCAGTACTTATGGCTACACCTTC
CASAAGSTYGYTF
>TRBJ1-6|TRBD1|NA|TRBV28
TGTGCCAGCAGCTGGGACGGGGGACAGGGGAATTCACCCCTCCACTTT
CASSWDGGQGNSPLHF
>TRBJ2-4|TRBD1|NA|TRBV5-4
TGTGCCAGCAGCTTGGGGGGACAGGGAGGAAACATTCAGTACTTC
CASSLGGQGGNIQYF
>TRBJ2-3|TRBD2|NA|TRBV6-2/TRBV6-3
TGTGCCAGCAGGGGACTAGCGGTCACAGATACGCAGTATTTT
CASRGLAVTDTQYF
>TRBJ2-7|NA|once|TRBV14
TGTGCCAGCAGCTTATACCTGGGCAACGAGCAGTACTTC
CASSLYLGNEQYF
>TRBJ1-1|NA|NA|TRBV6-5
TGTGCCAGCAGTTACTACCGGGACGAGAGGAACACTGAAGCTTTCTTT
CASSYYRDERNTEAFF
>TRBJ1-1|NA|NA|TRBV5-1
TGCGCCAGCAGCCCACAAGGCCCACACACTGAAGCTTTCTTT
CASSPQGPHTEAFF
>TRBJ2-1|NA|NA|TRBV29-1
TGCAGCGTTGATAGGACTGCCTACAATGAGCAGTTCTTC
CSVDRTAYNEQFF
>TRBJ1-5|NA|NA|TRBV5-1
TGTGCCAGCAGTTTGGGTAGCAATCAGCCCCAGCATTTT
CASSLGSNQPQHF
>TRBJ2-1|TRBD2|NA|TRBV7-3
TGTGCCAGCAGCTTAATGGCTAGCGGTAGTAATGAGCAGTTCTTC
CASSLMASGSNEQFF
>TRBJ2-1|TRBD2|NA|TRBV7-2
TGTGCCAGCAGCTTTAGCGGGAGGAGGTCCGGTGAGCAGTTCTTC
CASSFSGRRSGEQFF
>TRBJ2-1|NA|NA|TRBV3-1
TGTGCCAGCAGCCACAGCGGTGGCTCCTACAATGAGCAGTTCTTC
CASSHSGGSYNEQFF
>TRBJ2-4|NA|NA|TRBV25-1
TGTGCCAGCAGTCGGCAGGGGGGGAACATTCAGTACTTC
CASSRQGGNIQYF
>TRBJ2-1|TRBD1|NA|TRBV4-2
TGTGCCAGCAGCCAAGATCGGGACAGGGGCTACAATGAGCAGTTCTTC
CASSQDRDRGYNEQFF
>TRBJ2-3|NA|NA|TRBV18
TGTGCCAGCTCACCGGACTTTACAGATACGCAGTATTTT
CASSPDFTDTQYF
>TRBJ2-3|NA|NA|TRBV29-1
TGCAGCGTTGAAAAAGATACGCAGTATTTT
CSVEKDTQYF
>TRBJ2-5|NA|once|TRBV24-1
TGTGCCACCAGTGATTCCCCTCGGGACGCCCAGGGGGAGACCCAGTACTTC
CATSDSPRDAQGETQYF